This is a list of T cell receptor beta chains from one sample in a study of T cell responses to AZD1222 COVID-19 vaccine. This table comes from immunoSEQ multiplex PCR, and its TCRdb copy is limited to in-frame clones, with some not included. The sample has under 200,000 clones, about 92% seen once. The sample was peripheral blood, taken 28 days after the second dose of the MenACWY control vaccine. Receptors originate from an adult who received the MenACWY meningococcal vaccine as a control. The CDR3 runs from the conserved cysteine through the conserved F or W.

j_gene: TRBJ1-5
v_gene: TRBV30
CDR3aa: CAWSDTNSPRGNQPQHF

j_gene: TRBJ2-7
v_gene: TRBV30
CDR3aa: CAWSLPPIQRVLYEQYF

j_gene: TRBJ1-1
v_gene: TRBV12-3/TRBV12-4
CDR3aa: CASSLRAVTEAFF

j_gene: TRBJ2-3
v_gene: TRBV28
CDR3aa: CASSSSTSTDTQYF

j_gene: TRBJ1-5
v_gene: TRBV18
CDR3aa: CASSQPDRDQPQHF

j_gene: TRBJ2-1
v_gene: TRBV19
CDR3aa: CASGGLHNEQFF

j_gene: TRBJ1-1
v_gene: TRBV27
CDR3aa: CASSLGSGGWTEAFF

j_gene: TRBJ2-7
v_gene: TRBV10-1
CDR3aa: CASSDSSSGTYEQYF

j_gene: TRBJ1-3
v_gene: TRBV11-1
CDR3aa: CASSSTGGTGNTIYF

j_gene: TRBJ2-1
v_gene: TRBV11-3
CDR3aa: CASSITESSYNEQFF

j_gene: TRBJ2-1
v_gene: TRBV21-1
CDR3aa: CASSKGTGGTYNEQFF

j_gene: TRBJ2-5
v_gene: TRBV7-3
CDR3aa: CASSPNGLAEETQYF

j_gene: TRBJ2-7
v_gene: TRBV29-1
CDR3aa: CSVEDQSGRAYEQYF